This TCR beta chain emerged from a study of blood T cells in healthy people across ages. Through a sample-barcoded 5' primer and a J-beta primer mix, a second PCR was run for roughly 6 to 11 cycles. One entry per CDR3 protein results from TCRdb running MiXCR on the 5' RACE reads. The repertoire has 550,000 to 800,000 distinct CDR3 sequences, roughly 30% of them found once; the top ten carry 15%. Points on this clonotype: What it binds is unknown.

Findings and caveats of the study: Aged donors had fewer naive CD4+ cells and lower diversity than long-lived donors. It was not known whether donors were CMV positive (a possible confounder of expanded clonotype changes).

CDR3 length: 15 residues. V was cut by 0 bases and J by 4 bases, with 16 bases left in between. The germline V gene encodes CDR1 DFQATT and CDR2 SNEGSKA (reference sequence). Investigators took approximately 9.4 milliliters of peripheral blood from every donor. Total RNA was isolated from each sample in quantities of at least 6 micrograms. The material sequenced was blood. The V and J genes are TRBV20-1 and TRBJ2-7; perhaps D is TRBD1 or TRBD2 (5 bases each). The origin of this receptor is a woman older than 75 in good health. The CDR3 coding sequence is TGCAGTGCTAGAGAGGGACGCAGCTTGGGGTACGAGCAGTACTTC. This encodes CSAREGRSLGYEQYF.